The 6 T cell receptor beta chains below all came from one sample that was sequenced in a study of blood T cell repertoires in COVID-19. Using immunoSEQ multiplex PCR, the repertoire was profiled, and TCRdb retains in-frame clones only, with some absent. The sample has tens of thousands of clones, approximately 88% seen once. The sample taken for sequencing was peripheral blood. These receptors all come from a human donor with active COVID-19. The donor label of this sample is uncertain.

The genes are TRBV7-9 and TRBJ2-5; D unclear. From germline, CDR1 is SEHNR and CDR2 FQNEAQ (reference sequence). V lost 6 bases, J lost 5 bases, and 10 bases lay in between. This CDR3 region has 12 residues. The CDR3 protein is CASRGLPETQYF. DNA for the CDR3: TGTGCCAGCAGGGGCCTGCCGGAGACCCAGTACTTC.

This clone has only one observation. V usage is TRBV4-1 and J usage is TRBJ2-2; maybe TRBD2 (6 bases). CDR3 length equals 16 residues. V was shortened by 4 bases and J by 6 bases, with 18 bases between the two germline ends. CDR1 and CDR2 from the germline V gene are MGHRA and YSYEKL. CDR3 DNA: TGCGCCAGCAGCCTCCGAGGGACTGGGGATTCCGGGGAGCTGTTTTTT. This sequence encodes CASSLRGTGDSGELFF.

The V and J genes are TRBV30 and TRBJ1-4, with 7 bases that match TRBD1. Per the germline V gene, CDR1 is GTSNPN and CDR2 is SVGIG (reference sequence). The CDR3 has 12 amino acids. V shed 6 bases and J 7 bases; nucleotides not matched to a gene: 5. The CDR3 nucleotides are TGTGCCTGCAACAGGGGTAGTGAAAAACTGTTTTTT. It codes for CACNRGSEKLFF.

This chain uses TRBV27 with TRBJ1-1; weak D call: TRBD1 (5 bases). The V and J ends lost 6 bases and 2 bases respectively, with 13 bases between them. CDR3 size: 14 residues. Germline V gene lookup returns CDR1 MNHEY and CDR2 SMNVEV (reference sequence). The CDR3 loop reads CASRAGGDNTEAFF. DNA for the CDR3: TGTGCCAGCAGGGCTGGGGGGGACAACACTGAAGCTTTCTTT.

This clone showed up just once. The chain links TRBV27 to TRBJ2-3, with 7 bases fitting TRBD2. Trimming took 3 bases from V and 14 from J; bases not matched to a gene: 17. Germline assignment: CDR1 MNHEY and CDR2 SMNVEV (reference sequence). This CDR3 has 15 residues. CDR3 loop: CASSLASGSMSLPYF. The CDR3 bases are TGTGCCAGCAGTTTGGCTAGCGGAAGCATGTCCCTTCCGTATTTT.

V usage is TRBV29-1 and J usage is TRBJ2-2; 8 bases line up with TRBD2. Germline V lookup: CDR1 SQVTM, CDR2 ANQGSEA. CDR3 size: 13 residues. Trimming at V came to 4 bases and at J to 3 bases, leaving 1 base not matched to a gene. The CDR3 bases are TGCAGCGTTGGGCGGGGGGACACCGGGGAGCTGTTTTTT. Protein product: CSVGRGDTGELFF.